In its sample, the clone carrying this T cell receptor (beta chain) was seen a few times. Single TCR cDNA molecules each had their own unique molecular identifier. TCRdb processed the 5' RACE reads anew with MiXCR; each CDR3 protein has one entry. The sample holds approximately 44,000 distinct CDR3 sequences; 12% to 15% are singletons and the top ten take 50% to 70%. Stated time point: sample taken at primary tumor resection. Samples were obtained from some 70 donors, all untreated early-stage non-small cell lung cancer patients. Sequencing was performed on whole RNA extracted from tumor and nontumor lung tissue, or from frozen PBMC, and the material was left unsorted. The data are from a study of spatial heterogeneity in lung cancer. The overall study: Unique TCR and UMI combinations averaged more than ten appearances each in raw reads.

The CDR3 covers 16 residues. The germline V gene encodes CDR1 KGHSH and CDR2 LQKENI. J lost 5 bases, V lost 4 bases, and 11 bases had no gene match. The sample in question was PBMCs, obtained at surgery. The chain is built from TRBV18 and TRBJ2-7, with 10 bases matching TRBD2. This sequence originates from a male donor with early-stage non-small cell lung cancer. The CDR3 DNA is TGTGCCAGCTCACTTTCCATTCTAGCGGGAGCCGACGAGCAGTACTTC. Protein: CASSLSILAGADEQYF. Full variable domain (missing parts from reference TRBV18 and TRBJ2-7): NAGVMQNPRHLVRRRGQEARLRCSPMKGHSHVYWYRQLPEEGLKFMVYLQKENIIDESGMPKERFSAEFPKEGPSILRIQQVVRGDSAAYFCASSLSILAGADEQYFGPGTRLTVT.